This note documents a single TCR beta chain sequence. This clonotype was recorded many times. This clone's antigen is unknown. No much larger clone exists at a distance of one base, and base qualities are not known. The sample comes from a study of T cells in Graves' hyperthyroidism and ophthalmopathy (dated by TCRdb to between 2017 and 2020). General notes on the study: Peripheral blood samples were taken at the time of initial diagnosis, prior to any treatment. Prospective prediction of ophthalmopathy was tested in an independent validation cohort consisting of fewer than 20 hyperthyroidism patients and around 16 patients who later progressed to ophthalmopathy. A discovery cohort of approximately 100 patients, 43 with Graves' ophthalmopathy and 55 to 60 with stable Graves' hyperthyroidism, was used to find distinguishing TCR V-J signatures. The approximately 100 discovery patients were divided at random into training and test sets in a 7:3 ratio. The paper reports TCR Vbeta CDR3 sequencing of approximately 130 peripheral blood samples: around 45 ophthalmopathy, over 70 hyperthyroidism and around 17 progressor patients. Following sampling, methimazole starting at 30 mg daily was given to hyperthyroidism patients, and high-dose intravenous methylprednisolone was given to ophthalmopathy patients. The study also compared thyroid tissue and blood T-cell repertoires from a handful of Graves' hyperthyroidism patients.

Graves' hyperthyroidism was defined as stable when no progression to ophthalmopathy occurred over 18 months of follow-up. Hyperthyroidism patients were aged 18 to 65 years and newly diagnosed, with disease duration of less than 2 months. Any patient with an uncontrolled infection, another autoimmune disease, pregnancy or lactation was excluded. Diagnoses were established on the basis of clinical symptoms, serum thyroxine and TRAb, thyroid ultrasound, and orbital computed tomography. PBMCs were separated from roughly 9.3 ml of fresh peripheral blood using Ficoll-Paque density gradient centrifugation. Trizol reagent was used to extract total RNA, and RNA quality was then checked on an Agilent 2100 Bioanalyzer. Beyond this particular receptor, the publication reports: Blood samples also contained most of the expanded thyroid clonotypes (frequency above 0.001), which suggests that blood repertoires may reflect thyroid immune responses. During validation, the model predicted progression to ophthalmopathy a median of about 5.9 months ahead of onset, with more than 60% sensitivity and almost 75% specificity. In cross-validation, a model built on a 13 V-J signature told ophthalmopathy apart from stable hyperthyroidism with 85% to 90% sensitivity and 81% to 82% specificity, and in testing the same model reached 80%/75%. Sample size was not statistically predetermined, and blinding of investigators to group allocation was not performed.

The TCR beta CDR3 regions were amplified from RNA transcripts. The TCR CDR3 was subjected to a first round of RT-PCR using the HTBI primer set and the Qiagen OneStep RT-PCR kit. Libraries were constructed in a second round of multiplex PCR, after which size selection and purification were performed. The libraries were sequenced on an Illumina HiSeq2000 using paired-end 100 bp reads. From the authors' description of their analysis: SOAPnuke was used to process the raw data, throwing out any read that contained adapters or uncalled bases, had a mean Phred below 15, or lacked an exact constant-primer or identifier match. COPE v1.2.5 was used to merge the high-quality paired reads, and each unique nucleotide sequence was defined as a clonotype. Clonotypes were aligned to IMGT TRBV, TRBD and TRBJ reference segments using MiTCR v1.1. Only V-J combinations with frequency above 0.0001, covering approximately 99% of repertoires, were analysed. The TCS score was defined as the ratio of F50 (clonal expansion) to E x V (chaos), calculated using BLOSUM62-based TCRdist between CDR3 peptides within each V-J. Welch's t-statistics and random forest reduced 450 to 600 V-J features to 13, which were used in a naive Bayes classifier (R e1071). The raw public data were reprocessed by TCRdb itself: fastp quality trimming at Q25, MiXCR clonotype calling, in-frame beta chains only. Under each unique CDR3 protein, matching rows form one entry showing the most common genes and DNA. It is TCRdb's table, rather than the study itself, that gives the V and J calls and clone size. Across this sample there are over 200,000 distinct CDR3 sequences, with 15% to 20% seen only once. 50% of the sample is held by the ten biggest clonotypes.

This receptor was identified in a man aged 50-59 years with Graves' hyperthyroidism. Sequencing used blood.

The DNA sequence is TGTGCCAGCAGTTTCTCGGTTAACTATGGCTACACCTTC. Its protein is CASSFSVNYGYTF. This chain joins TRBV27 to TRBJ1-2; the D gene is unclear. Via the germline V gene (reference sequence), CDR1 is MNHEY and CDR2 SMNVEV. The CDR3, from cysteine to phenylalanine, totals 13 residues. This entry keeps only the CDR3 DNA: 39 bases, framed from base 1. V is pared back by 3 bases and J by 1 base, with 6 bases lying between the germline termini.